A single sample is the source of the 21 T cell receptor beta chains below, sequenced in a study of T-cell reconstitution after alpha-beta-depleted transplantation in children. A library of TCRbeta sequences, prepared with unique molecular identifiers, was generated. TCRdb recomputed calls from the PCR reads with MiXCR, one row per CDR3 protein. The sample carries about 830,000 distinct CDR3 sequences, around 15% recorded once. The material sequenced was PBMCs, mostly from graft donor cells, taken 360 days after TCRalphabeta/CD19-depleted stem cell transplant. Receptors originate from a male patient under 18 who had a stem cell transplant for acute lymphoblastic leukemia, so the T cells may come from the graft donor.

For the CDR3, the DNA is TGCGCCAGCAGCTATCACGTAACGCGACTAGCGGGATACAATGAGCAGTTCTTC. It specifies CASSYHVTRLAGYNEQFF. This chain connects TRBV5-1 to TRBJ2-1; 11 nucleotides align to TRBD2. This CDR3 has 18 amino acids. Germline CDR1 is SGHRS and CDR2 is YFSETQ. The trim removed 3 bases at V and 4 bases at J, leaving 12 bases unmatched.

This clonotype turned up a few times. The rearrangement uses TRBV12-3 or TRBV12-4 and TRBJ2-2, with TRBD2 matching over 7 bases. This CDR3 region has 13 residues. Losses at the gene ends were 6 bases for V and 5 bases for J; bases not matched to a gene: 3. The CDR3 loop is CASRGGRTGELFF. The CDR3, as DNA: TGTGCCAGCAGGGGGGGGAGAACCGGGGAGCTGTTTTTT.

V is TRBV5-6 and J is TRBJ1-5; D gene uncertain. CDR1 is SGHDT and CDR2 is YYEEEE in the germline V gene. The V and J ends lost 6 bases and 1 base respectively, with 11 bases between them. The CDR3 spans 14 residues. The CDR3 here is CASTLKTSNQPQHF. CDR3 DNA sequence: TGTGCCAGCACTCTTAAAACAAGCAATCAGCCCCAGCATTTT. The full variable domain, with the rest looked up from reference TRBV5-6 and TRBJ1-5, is DAGVTQSPTHLIKTRGQQVTLRCSPKSGHDTVSWYQQALGQGPQFIFQYYEEEERQRGNFPDRFSGHQFPNYSSELNVNALLLGDSALYLCASTLKTSNQPQHFGDGTRLSIL.

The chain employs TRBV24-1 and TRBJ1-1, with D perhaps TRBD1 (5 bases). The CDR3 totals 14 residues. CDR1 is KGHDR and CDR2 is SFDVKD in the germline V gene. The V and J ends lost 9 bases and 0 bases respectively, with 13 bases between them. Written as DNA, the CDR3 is TGTGCCACCCCACAGGCGCTTTTGAACACTGAAGCTTTCTTT. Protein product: CATPQALLNTEAFF.

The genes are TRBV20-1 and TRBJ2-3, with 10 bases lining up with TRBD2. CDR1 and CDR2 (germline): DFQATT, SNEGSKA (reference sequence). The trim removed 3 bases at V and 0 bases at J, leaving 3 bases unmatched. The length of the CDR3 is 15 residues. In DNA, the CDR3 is TGCAGTGCTAGGAGCGGGAGGGAGAGCACAGATACGCAGTATTTT. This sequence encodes CSARSGRESTDTQYF.

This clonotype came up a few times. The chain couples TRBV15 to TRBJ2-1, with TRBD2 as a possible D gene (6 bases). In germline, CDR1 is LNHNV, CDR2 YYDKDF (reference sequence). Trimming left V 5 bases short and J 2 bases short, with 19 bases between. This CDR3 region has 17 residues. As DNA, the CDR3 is TGTGCCACCAGCCCCGATGCGATTAGCGGAGCCTACAATGAGCAGTTCTTC. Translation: CATSPDAISGAYNEQFF.

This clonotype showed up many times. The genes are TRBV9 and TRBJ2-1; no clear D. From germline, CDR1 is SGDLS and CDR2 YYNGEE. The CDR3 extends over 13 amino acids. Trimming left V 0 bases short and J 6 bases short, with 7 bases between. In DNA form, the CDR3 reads TGTGCCAGCAGCGTAGGTAGGATCAATGAGCAGTTCTTC. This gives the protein CASSVGRINEQFF.

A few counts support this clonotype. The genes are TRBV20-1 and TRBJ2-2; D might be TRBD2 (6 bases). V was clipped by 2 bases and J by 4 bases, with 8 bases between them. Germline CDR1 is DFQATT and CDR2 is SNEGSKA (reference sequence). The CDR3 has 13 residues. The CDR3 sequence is CSARYGGTGELFF. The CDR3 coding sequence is TGCAGTGCTAGATACGGGGGCACCGGGGAGCTGTTTTTT.

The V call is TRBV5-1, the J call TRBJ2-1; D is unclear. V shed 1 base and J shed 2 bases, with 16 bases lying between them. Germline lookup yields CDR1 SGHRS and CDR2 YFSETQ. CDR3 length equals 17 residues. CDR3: CASSLPFSRRPYNEQFF. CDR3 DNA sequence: TGCGCCAGCAGCTTGCCCTTTTCTCGGCGACCCTACAATGAGCAGTTCTTC.

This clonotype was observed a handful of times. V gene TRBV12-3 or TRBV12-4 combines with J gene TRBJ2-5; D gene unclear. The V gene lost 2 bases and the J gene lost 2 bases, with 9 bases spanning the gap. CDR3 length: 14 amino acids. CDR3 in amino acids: CASSLIVRQETQYF. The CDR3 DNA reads TGTGCCAGCAGTTTAATTGTTCGGCAAGAGACCCAGTACTTC.

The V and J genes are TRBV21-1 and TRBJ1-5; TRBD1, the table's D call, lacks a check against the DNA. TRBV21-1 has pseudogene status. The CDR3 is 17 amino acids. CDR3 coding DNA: TGTGCCAGCAGCAAACGCGGGGGGGCACCTACGGATCAGCCCCAGCATTTT. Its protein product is CASSKRGGAPTDQPQHF.

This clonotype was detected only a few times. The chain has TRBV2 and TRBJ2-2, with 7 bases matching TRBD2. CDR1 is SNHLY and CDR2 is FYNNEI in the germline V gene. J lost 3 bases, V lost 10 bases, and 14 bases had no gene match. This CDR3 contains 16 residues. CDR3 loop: CAIPKSREVYTGELFF. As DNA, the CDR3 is TGTGCCATCCCTAAGTCCCGGGAGGTATACACCGGGGAGCTGTTTTTT.

CDR3 sequence: CASRALGGADTQYF. In nucleotides, the CDR3 is TGTGCCAGCAGGGCGTTGGGTGGCGCAGATACGCAGTATTTT. The genes are TRBV12-3 or TRBV12-4 and TRBJ2-3; D not resolved. The CDR3 has 14 amino acids. The V end lost 6 bases, the J end lost 4 bases, and 14 bases lay between the germline ends.

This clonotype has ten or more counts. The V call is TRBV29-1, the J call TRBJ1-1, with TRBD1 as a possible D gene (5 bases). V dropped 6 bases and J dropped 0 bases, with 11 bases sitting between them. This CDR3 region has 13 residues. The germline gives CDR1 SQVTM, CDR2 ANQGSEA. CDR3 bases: TGCAGCGTGGCGGGGGACTTGAACACTGAAGCTTTCTTT. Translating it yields CSVAGDLNTEAFF.

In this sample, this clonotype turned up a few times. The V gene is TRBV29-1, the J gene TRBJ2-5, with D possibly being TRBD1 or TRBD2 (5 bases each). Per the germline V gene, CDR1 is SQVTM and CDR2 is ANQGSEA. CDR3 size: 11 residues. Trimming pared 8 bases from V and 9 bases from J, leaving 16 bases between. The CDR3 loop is CSLRRWGSQYF. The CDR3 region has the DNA TGCAGCCTGAGACGGTGGGGGTCCCAGTACTTC.

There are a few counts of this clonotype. The CDR3: CASHRQGRKVGAEAFF. CDR3 bases: TGTGCCAGCCACAGGCAGGGAAGGAAAGTAGGCGCTGAAGCTTTCTTT. The rearrangement joins TRBV9 to TRBJ1-1; weak D call: TRBD1 (5 bases). Germline CDR1 SGDLS, CDR2 YYNGEE. The CDR3 extends over 16 amino acids. V was trimmed by 7 bases and J by 6 bases, leaving 25 bases between them. The entire variable domain, with the rest obtained from reference TRBV9 and TRBJ1-1, is as follows: DSGVTQTPKHLITATGQRVTLRCSPRSGDLSVYWYQQSLDQGLQFLIQYYNGEERAKGNILERFSAQQFPDLHSELNLSSLELGDSALYFCASHRQGRKVGAEAFFGQGTRLTVV.

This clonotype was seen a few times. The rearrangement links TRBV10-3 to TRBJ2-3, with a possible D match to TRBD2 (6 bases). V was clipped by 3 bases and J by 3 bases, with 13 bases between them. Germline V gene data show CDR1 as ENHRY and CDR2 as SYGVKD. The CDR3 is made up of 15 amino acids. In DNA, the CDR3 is TGTGCCATCAGTGACCCCTCGGGACTTACAGATACGCAGTATTTT. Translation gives CAISDPSGLTDTQYF.

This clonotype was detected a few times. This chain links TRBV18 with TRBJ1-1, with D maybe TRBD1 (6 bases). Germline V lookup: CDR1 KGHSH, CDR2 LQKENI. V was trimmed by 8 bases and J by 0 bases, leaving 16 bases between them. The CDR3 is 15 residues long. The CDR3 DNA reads TGTGCCAGCCCTAACAGGGAAAGGGTGAACACTGAAGCTTTCTTT. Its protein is CASPNRERVNTEAFF.

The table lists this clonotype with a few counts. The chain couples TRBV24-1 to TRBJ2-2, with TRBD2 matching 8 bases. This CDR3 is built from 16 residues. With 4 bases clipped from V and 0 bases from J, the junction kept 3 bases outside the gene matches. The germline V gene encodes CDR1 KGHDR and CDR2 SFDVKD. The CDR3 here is CATSETGGPNTGELFF. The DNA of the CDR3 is TGTGCCACCAGTGAGACGGGAGGGCCGAACACCGGGGAGCTGTTTTTT.

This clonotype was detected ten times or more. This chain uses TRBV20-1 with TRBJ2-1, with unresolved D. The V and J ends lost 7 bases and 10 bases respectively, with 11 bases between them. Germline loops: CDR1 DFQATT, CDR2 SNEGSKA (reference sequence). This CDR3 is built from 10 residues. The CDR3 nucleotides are TGCAGTGTTGGACCCGGAGAGCAGTTCTTC. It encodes CSVGPGEQFF.

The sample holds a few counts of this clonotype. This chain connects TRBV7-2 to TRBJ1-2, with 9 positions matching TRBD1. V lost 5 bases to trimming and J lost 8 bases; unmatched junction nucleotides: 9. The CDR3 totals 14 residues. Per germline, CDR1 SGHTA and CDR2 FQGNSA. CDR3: CASSRPGQGEGYTF. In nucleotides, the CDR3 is TGTGCCAGCAGCCGACCGGGACAGGGTGAAGGCTACACCTTC. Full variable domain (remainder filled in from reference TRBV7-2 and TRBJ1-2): GAGVSQSPSNKVTEKGKDVELRCDPISGHTALYWYRQSLGQGLEFLIYFQGNSAPDKSGLPSDRFSAERTGGSVSTLTIQRTQQEDSAVYLCASSRPGQGEGYTFGSGTRLTVV.